The 2 T cell receptor beta chains in this list originate from one sample, sequenced in a study of shared clonotypes between healthy human individuals. Clones were read by immunoSEQ multiplex PCR, and TCRdb kept only the in-frame ones, dropping some. The sample has about 960,000 clones, over 60% seen once. Sequenced material: memory CD4+ T cells sorted from blood. As for subset: CD45RA-negative fraction. These receptors were obtained from a man between 18 and 29 years old in good health.

The chain carries TRBV27 and TRBJ2-6; TRBD1 aligns across 9 bases. The V gene end was trimmed by 4 bases and the J gene end by 2 bases; junction bases not matched to a gene: 9. Germline CDR1 MNHEY, CDR2 SMNVEV (reference sequence). This CDR3 contains 18 residues. CDR3 DNA sequence: TGTGCCAGCAGTTCCGGACAGGGGAGGGTTCCTGGGGCCAACGTCCTGACTTTC. Protein sequence: CASSSGQGRVPGANVLTF.

CDR3 in DNA: TGTGCCAGCAGCTTTGGACACGTCATCGAAAAACTGTTTTTT. Amino acid sequence: CASSFGHVIEKLFF. V and J are TRBV7-9 and TRBJ1-4, with D perhaps TRBD1 (5 bases). This CDR3 is built from 14 residues. Germline CDR1 and CDR2: SEHNR and FQNEAQ (reference sequence). The ends were cut back, 3 bases at V and 8 bases at J, with 13 bases in the middle. Complete variable domain (other parts from reference TRBV7-9 and TRBJ1-4): DTGVSQNPRHKITKRGQNVTFRCDPISEHNRLYWYRQTLGQGPEFLTYFQNEAQLEKSRLLSDRFSAERPKGSFSTLEIQRTEQGDSAMYLCASSFGHVIEKLFFGSGTQLSVL.